What follows describes a single T cell receptor (beta chain). Its cognate antigen is unknown. TRB was amplified by touch-down multiplex PCR, primer pools A and B combined. TCRdb reworked the multiplex PCR reads into one entry per CDR3 protein, no DNA. The sample has around 9,500 distinct CDR3 sequences, and its top ten clones hold about 9.2%. Each sample's input was roughly 270 ng genomic DNA, approximately 37,500 genome equivalents. The CDR3 contains 13 residues. This entry comes from a study of T cell clusters in autoimmune cytopenias. Study background: A median of about 54,000 TRB reads per sample yielded a median roughly 2,000 distinct clonotypes.

Study-wide results and limits: Primary autoimmune cytopenia patients appeared to lack physiological T cell clusters present in healthy donors.

Sequencing input: peripheral blood. The sequence was obtained from a human donor with an autoimmune cytopenia or autoimmune hepatitis (not recorded which). This chain joins TRBV12-3 or TRBV12-4 and TRBJ1-1; TCRdb lists TRBD1, though no DNA is available to test this call. This CDR3 is CASRQGFNPEAFF.